A single sample is the source of the 22 T cell receptor beta chains below, sequenced in a study of shared T cell receptors in the human thymus. Clones were read by immunoSEQ multiplex PCR, and TCRdb kept only the in-frame ones, dropping some. The sample contains 550,000 to 800,000 clones, around 85% of which appear only once. The same sample was also studied in work on human thymus T cells.

The sequencing input was thymocytes. Receptors originate from a girl less than two years old with a congenital heart defect.

Remarks on this clone: This specimen includes other DNA sequences encoding the same CDR3. J is TRBJ2-5 and V is TRBV28; the match to TRBD2 covers 8 bases. J lost 6 bases, V lost 5 bases, and 11 bases had no gene match. This CDR3 is built from 15 residues. Per the germline V gene, CDR1 is MDHEN and CDR2 is SYDVKM. The CDR3 DNA sequence: TGTGCCAGCAGTACGGGGGGGCGTTTAACGAAGACCCAGTACTTC. It is translated as CASSTGGRLTKTQYF.

The rearrangement joins TRBV6-1 to TRBJ2-2; D possibly corresponds to TRBD2 (6 bases). V was shortened by 10 bases and J by 5 bases, with 20 bases between the two germline ends. This CDR3 has 15 amino acids. The V gene's germline CDR1 is MNHNS and CDR2 SASEGT. The CDR3, as DNA: TGTGCCATTCGGGACTGGACGGAACCGACCGGGGAGCTGTTTTTT. Translating it yields CAIRDWTEPTGELFF.

This clone was picked up one time. The V gene is TRBV29-1, the J gene TRBJ1-1, with D possibly matching TRBD1 (5 bases). Trimming took off 4 bases at V and 5 bases at J, with 14 bases between the two ends. The CDR3 contains 13 residues. Looked up from germline, CDR1 is SQVTM and CDR2 is ANQGSEA. CDR3 nucleotides: TGCAGCGTTGGGACGGGGGAGTGGACTGAAGCTTTCTTT. Amino acids: CSVGTGEWTEAFF.

The chain links TRBV5-1 to TRBJ1-2; perhaps TRBD1 as D (5 bases). V was shortened by 0 bases and J by 4 bases, with 25 bases between the two germline ends. The V gene's germline CDR1 is SGHRS and CDR2 YFSETQ. This CDR3 is 19 amino acids long. The CDR3 DNA reads TGCGCCAGCAGCTTGGCCTCAAAGGGTAGGGGTCCTTTTTTCTATGGCTACACCTTC. It encodes CASSLASKGRGPFFYGYTF.

The chain uses TRBV28 and TRBJ2-4; the match to TRBD2 covers 8 bases. Germline V CDR1 and CDR2: MDHEN, SYDVKM. This CDR3 comprises 18 residues. Trimming cost V 2 bases and J 4 bases; bases outside gene matches: 13. CDR3 coding DNA: TGTGCCAGCAGTTTAAGTGGGTGCCGGGCGGGGGGTAAAAACATTCAGTACTTC. It codes for CASSLSGCRAGGKNIQYF.

The chain uses TRBV7-2 and TRBJ1-2; 9 nucleotides align to TRBD1. Trimming at V came to 5 bases and at J to 3 bases, leaving 4 bases not matched to a gene. CDR1 SGHTA and CDR2 FQGNSA come from the germline V gene. This CDR3 is built from 14 residues. CDR3 sequence reads: CASSHRGRDYGYTF. CDR3 DNA: TGTGCCAGCAGCCACAGGGGGCGCGACTATGGCTACACCTTC.

V gene TRBV28 combines with J gene TRBJ2-1; maybe TRBD1 (5 bases). Between the trimmed V and J ends, which lost 2 bases and 4 bases, there was a span of 9 bases. Germline values: CDR1 MDHEN, CDR2 SYDVKM. The CDR3 is 14 residues long. The CDR3, as DNA: TGTGCCAGCAGTTTAAGGGGTCCTTACAATGAGCAGTTCTTC. Its translation is CASSLRGPYNEQFF.

The chain joins TRBV4-3 to TRBJ1-2, with D possibly matching TRBD1 (6 bases). Germline-derived CDR1 and CDR2 are LGHNA and YSLEER. The CDR3 covers 17 residues. V shed 1 base and J shed 5 bases, with 20 bases lying between them. The CDR3 sequence is CASSQVGGRGLRYGYTF. The CDR3 coding sequence is TGCGCCAGCAGCCAAGTAGGGGGAAGGGGGTTGAGATATGGCTACACCTTC.

The rearrangement links TRBV4-1 to TRBJ1-2, with D perhaps matching TRBD1 (6 bases). The germline gives CDR1 MGHRA, CDR2 YSYEKL. This CDR3 is built from 16 residues. V shed 5 bases and J shed 8 bases, with 24 bases lying between them. CDR3 sequence: CASSSLGDRSPVGYTF. CDR3 in DNA: TGCGCCAGCAGCTCTCTAGGCGACAGGAGTCCTGTGGGCTACACCTTC.

The J gene is TRBJ1-2, the V gene TRBV28, with D possibly matching TRBD1 (6 bases). The CDR3 loop spans 16 amino acids. The V gene's germline CDR1 is MDHEN and CDR2 SYDVKM. Between the trimmed V and J ends, which lost 0 bases and 2 bases, there was a span of 13 bases. CDR3 region: CASSLWVGGGNYGYTF. CDR3 sequence (DNA): TGTGCCAGCAGTTTATGGGTAGGGGGGGGAAACTATGGCTACACCTTC.

The chain couples TRBV28 to TRBJ1-2; D is uncertain. This CDR3 region has 13 residues. Germline CDR1 MDHEN, CDR2 SYDVKM. V shed 7 bases and J shed 5 bases, with 14 bases lying between them. The CDR3 loop is CASNKFPGYGYTF. CDR3 in DNA: TGTGCCAGCAATAAGTTCCCGGGGTATGGCTACACCTTC.

This clone has only a few counts. The rearrangement uses TRBV28 and TRBJ1-2; 7 positions agree with TRBD1. V was pared by 7 bases and J by 4 bases, with 9 bases of the junction left unmatched. CDR3 length: 14 amino acids. CDR1 and CDR2 from the germline V gene are MDHEN and SYDVKM. The CDR3 region is CASKSRGGGYGYTF. The CDR3 region has the DNA TGTGCCAGCAAATCTAGAGGGGGCGGCTATGGCTACACCTTC.

The chain uses TRBV6-5 and TRBJ1-2, with TRBD1 identical over 8 bases. V lost 0 bases to trimming and J lost 4 bases; unmatched junction nucleotides: 7. CDR1 and CDR2 from the germline V gene are MNHEY and SVGAGI. The CDR3 is 16 residues long. CDR3 sequence (DNA): TGTGCCAGCAGTTACTCGATCGAGGGACAGGTCTATGGCTACACCTTC. Its translation: CASSYSIEGQVYGYTF.

The V call is TRBV4-3, the J call TRBJ2-1; a possible D gene is TRBD1 (5 bases). V was pared by 1 base and J by 7 bases, with 14 bases between. Per germline, CDR1 LGHNA and CDR2 YSLEER. This CDR3 region has 15 residues. Here the CDR3 DNA reads TGCGCCAGCAGCCAAGCCAGGGTAGTTTCGAATGAGCAGTTCTTC. Translation: CASSQARVVSNEQFF.

This clone was counted only a few times. The chain joins TRBV19 to TRBJ1-2; the D is unclear. The CDR3 is made up of 13 amino acids. Trimming took off 1 base at V and 6 bases at J, with 9 bases between the two ends. The germline gives CDR1 LNHDA, CDR2 SQIVND (reference sequence). The CDR3 nucleotides are TGTGCCAGTAGTATAGTTTCGGGGAATGGCTACACCTTC. This gives the protein CASSIVSGNGYTF.

This chain connects TRBV28 to TRBJ2-5; D might be TRBD1 (6 bases). This CDR3 comprises 12 residues. Trimming took off 10 bases at V and 2 bases at J, with 11 bases between the two ends. Germline V gives CDR1 MDHEN, CDR2 SYDVKM. DNA for the CDR3: TGTGCCACTAACGACAGGCAAGAGACCCAGTACTTC. Translating gives CATNDRQETQYF.

The V gene is TRBV27, the J gene TRBJ1-1; 8 bases align to TRBD1. The ends lost 0 bases at V and 3 bases at J; junction bases unmatched: 12. This CDR3 region has 18 residues. CDR1 is MNHEY and CDR2 is SMNVEV in the germline V gene (reference sequence). CDR3 sequence: CASSLSPRIRTGHTEAFF. The CDR3 DNA reads as TGTGCCAGCAGTTTATCGCCGAGGATACGGACAGGGCACACTGAAGCTTTCTTT.

This clone showed up just once. The rearrangement uses TRBV5-4 and TRBJ2-3, with 9 bases identical to TRBD2. The V and J ends lost 3 bases and 3 bases, in that order; junction bases with no gene match: 2. Germline V gene sequence: CDR1 SGHNT, CDR2 YYREEE (reference sequence). The CDR3 has 14 amino acids. CDR3 in amino acids: CASSYGLATDTQYF. The CDR3 DNA follows: TGTGCCAGCAGCTACGGACTAGCGACAGATACGCAGTATTTT.

This clone was seen a few times. The genes are TRBV6-1 and TRBJ1-5; possibly TRBD1 for D (5 bases). The CDR3 contains 14 residues. CDR1 MNHNS and CDR2 SASEGT come from the germline V gene. V was clipped by 2 bases and J by 9 bases, with 14 bases between them. CDR3 sequence reads: CASSEMVGAVPQHF. For the CDR3, the DNA is TGTGCCAGCAGTGAAATGGTAGGGGCCGTGCCCCAGCATTTT.

The chain links TRBV10-2 to TRBJ2-7; tentative D call: TRBD2 (5 bases). The CDR3 totals 15 residues. The V end was cut by 3 bases, the J end by 6 bases, with 18 bases between. Looked up from germline, CDR1 is WSHSY and CDR2 is SAAADI. For the CDR3, the DNA is TGCGCCAGCAGTGAATCAGACGAGGGTCCTGGCGAGCAGTACTTC. This encodes CASSESDEGPGEQYF.

The genes are TRBV14 and TRBJ2-5; 11 bases line up with TRBD2. J was trimmed by 3 bases and V by 6 bases; bases with no gene match: 21. Germline CDR1 and CDR2: SGHDN and FVKESK. The CDR3 has 20 amino acids. The CDR3 coding sequence is TGTGCCAGCAGTCAAACCCTGAGAACTCCTAGCGGGGGGCTAAAAGAGACCCAGTACTTC. It encodes CASSQTLRTPSGGLKETQYF.

The chain uses TRBV2 and TRBJ1-2, with D perhaps matching TRBD1 (6 bases). CDR1 is SNHLY and CDR2 is FYNNEI in the germline V gene. The CDR3 is made up of 19 amino acids. V was cut by 7 bases and J by 0 bases, with 27 bases left in between. As DNA, the CDR3 is TGTGCCAGCACCCCTCGGGCCAGGGGCGCACCCGTAGCTAACTATGGCTACACCTTC. Its protein is CASTPRARGAPVANYGYTF.